This TCR beta chain was documented in a study of beta chain features in type 1 diabetes. CDR1 is MNHNS and CDR2 is SASEGT in the germline V gene. The V end was cut by 6 bases, the J end by 2 bases, with 10 bases between. CDR3 length: 13 residues. Comment on this clone: This same CDR3 is encoded by further DNA sequences in the sample.

What was sequenced were expressed TCRB transcripts, since all of the isolated RNA had been reverse transcribed. TCRdb's copy holds only in-frame clones and misses some; the assay was immunoSEQ multiplex PCR. The repertoire holds more than 300,000 clones, with 8% as singletons. The receptor was isolated from a woman between 18 and 29 years old in good health. The V gene is TRBV6-1, the J gene TRBJ2-5; D perhaps matches TRBD2 (6 bases). The sample consisted of central memory CD4+ T cells from blood. The CDR3 protein is CASRTGGQETQYF. Written as DNA, the CDR3 is TGTGCCAGCAGAACTGGAGGGCAAGAGACCCAGTACTTC.